The 9 T cell receptor beta chains below all came from one sample that was sequenced in a study of PD-L1 blockade in urothelial cancer. Stated time point: peripheral blood 6 weeks after treatment start. The repertoire was sequenced with immunoSEQ multiplex PCR; TCRdb's copy has only in-frame clones and lacks some. Among 35,000 to 50,000 clones listed, 83% were seen once. This material consisted of PBMCs, taken around atezolizumab (anti-PD-L1) treatment. The receptor set was obtained from a man between 60 and 70 years old with urothelial cancer.

V is TRBV4-1 and J is TRBJ2-7; D possibly corresponds to TRBD2 (6 bases). Germline values: CDR1 MGHRA, CDR2 YSYEKL. The CDR3 loop spans 15 amino acids. V lost 3 bases, J lost 5 bases, and 17 bases lay in between. The CDR3 is CASSHTSGLANEQYF. In nucleotides, the CDR3 is TGCGCCAGCAGCCACACTTCGGGGCTAGCGAACGAGCAGTACTTC.

This chain joins TRBV15 and TRBJ2-2; possible D gene TRBD2, 6 bases. Germline CDR1 is LNHNV and CDR2 is YYDKDF (reference sequence). Between the trimmed V and J ends, which lost 3 bases and 1 base, there was a span of 12 bases. The CDR3 spans 16 residues. The CDR3 nucleotides are TGTGCCACCAGCAGTAGCGGCTGGGTGAACACCGGGGAGCTGTTTTTT. Translation gives CATSSSGWVNTGELFF. Filled out from reference TRBV15 and TRBJ2-2, the complete variable domain reads DAMVIQNPRYQVTQFGKPVTLSCSQTLNHNVMYWYQQKSSQAPKLLFHYYDKDFNNEADTPDNFQSRRPNTSFCFLDIRSPGLGDTAMYLCATSSSGWVNTGELFFGEGSRLTVL.

CDR3 region: CASSQDRVTGEYNEQFF. CDR3 sequence (DNA): TGCGCCAGCAGCCAAGATCGCGTGACAGGGGAATACAATGAGCAGTTCTTC. The gene calls are TRBV4-1 and TRBJ2-1; 8 bases align to TRBD1. Per germline, CDR1 MGHRA and CDR2 YSYEKL. The CDR3 consists of 17 residues. With V trimmed by 0 bases and J by 4 bases, 8 bases remained unmatched.

The chain carries TRBV27 and TRBJ1-1; a possible D gene is TRBD1 (5 bases). V was pared by 3 bases and J by 3 bases, with 11 bases between. Per germline, CDR1 MNHEY and CDR2 SMNVEV (reference sequence). There are 14 residues in the CDR3. In DNA, the CDR3 is TGTGCCAGCAGTTTCAGGGCTCTGGACACTGAAGCTTTCTTT. Translated: CASSFRALDTEAFF.

V and J are TRBV5-1 and TRBJ2-2; TRBD1 is a possible D gene (8 bases). Germline CDR1 SGHRS, CDR2 YFSETQ. This CDR3 is 17 amino acids long. The germline V and J ends were trimmed by 5 bases and 4 bases, with 21 bases remaining between them. CDR3 amino acids: CASSLTGGQAGTGELFF. The CDR3, as DNA: TGCGCCAGCAGTCTTACGGGGGGACAGGCTGGCACCGGGGAGCTGTTTTTT.

This sequence joins TRBV12-5 and TRBJ1-3; 7 nucleotides line up with TRBD1. This CDR3 region has 18 residues. Germline V lookup: CDR1 LGHNT, CDR2 FRNRAP. The trim removed 2 bases at V and 5 bases at J, leaving 15 bases unmatched. Here the CDR3 DNA reads TGTGCTAGTGGTTTGATACTTGGGACACCAGGGGGAAGAAACACCATATATTTT. Encoded protein: CASGLILGTPGGRNTIYF.

This chain uses TRBV10-3 with TRBJ2-7; D possibly corresponds to TRBD2 (6 bases). Germline assignment: CDR1 ENHRY and CDR2 SYGVKD. V lost 0 bases and J lost 2, with 11 bases in between. The CDR3 contains 15 residues. CDR3 amino acids: CAISESGTLTYEQYF. The CDR3 coding sequence is TGTGCCATCAGTGAGTCTGGGACTTTAACCTACGAGCAGTACTTC.

The chain is built from TRBV7-2 and TRBJ2-5, with 10 bases lining up with TRBD1. The CDR3 runs 13 residues. V lost 5 bases, J lost 9 bases, and 6 bases stayed unmatched. The germline V gene has CDR1 SGHTA and CDR2 FQGNSA. The CDR3 sequence: CASSPGTGAAQYF. CDR3 DNA sequence: TGTGCCAGCAGCCCGGGGACAGGGGCGGCCCAGTACTTC. Together with reference TRBV7-2 and TRBJ2-5, the CDR3 gives the full variable domain: GAGVSQSPSNKVTEKGKDVELRCDPISGHTALYWYRQSLGQGLEFLIYFQGNSAPDKSGLPSDRFSAERTGGSVSTLTIQRTQQEDSAVYLCASSPGTGAAQYFGPGTRLLVL.

This sequence joins TRBV9 and TRBJ2-1; D might be TRBD2 (7 bases). Germline V gene lookup returns CDR1 SGDLS and CDR2 YYNGEE. Between the trimmed V and J ends, which lost 3 bases and 8 bases, there was a span of 21 bases. The CDR3 totals 16 residues. CDR3 bases: TGTGCCAGCAGCGCCGTCGTGACGGGGGGCCGGGATGAGCAGTTCTTC. It is translated as CASSAVVTGGRDEQFF.